This T cell receptor (beta chain) was sequenced during a study of long-term antiretroviral therapy in people with HIV. The immunoSEQ assay was v3.0, run at survey level. The protocol was immunoSEQ multiplex PCR, while the TCRdb copy is restricted to in-frame clones and leaves out a portion. The data show tens of thousands of clones, roughly four fifths seen once. CDR3 length: 15 residues. Trimming left V 6 bases short and J 3 bases short, with 14 bases between. Germline CDR1 is MNHEY and CDR2 is SMNVEV (reference sequence). This TCR was sampled from a man between 18 and 35 years old with HIV. The sample in question was unsorted PBMCs, obtained 1 year after starting antiretroviral therapy. The chain employs TRBV27 and TRBJ1-4, with a possible D match to TRBD1 (5 bases). CDR3: CASSLSGHSNEKLFF. The CDR3 DNA reads TGTGCCAGCAGCCTAAGCGGACATTCTAATGAAAAACTGTTTTTT.